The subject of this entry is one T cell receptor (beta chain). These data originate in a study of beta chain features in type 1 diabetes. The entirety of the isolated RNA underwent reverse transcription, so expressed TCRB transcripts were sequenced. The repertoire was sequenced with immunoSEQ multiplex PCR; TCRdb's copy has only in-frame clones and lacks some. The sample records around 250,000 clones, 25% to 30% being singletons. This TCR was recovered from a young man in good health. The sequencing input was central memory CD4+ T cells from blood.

The chain's CDR3 is CASSVSGGGYNEQFF. The CDR3 DNA follows: TGCGCCAGCAGCGTTAGCGGGGGAGGCTACAATGAGCAGTTCTTC. This chain links TRBV5-1 with TRBJ2-1; 9 nucleotides match TRBD2. V lost 4 bases and J lost 3; bases outside the gene matches: 5. Germline CDR1 and CDR2: SGHRS and YFSETQ. CDR3 size: 15 residues.